Sequencing of this T cell receptor beta chain was carried out in a study of blood T cell repertoires in COVID-19. About the study: Sources were T cells, B-cell-depleted T cells, or PBMCs; the material itself was cDNA or gDNA.

The CDR3 sequence is 14 residues long. V shed 2 bases and J shed 2 bases, with 11 bases lying between them. The germline gives CDR1 SQVTM, CDR2 ANQGSEA. Assay: immunoSEQ multiplex PCR; the TCRdb copy retains only in-frame clones and omits some. The sample comprises about 230,000 clones, more than 65% of which are singletons, and approximately 4.4% rests with the top ten. The source material was peripheral blood. The chain has TRBV29-1 and TRBJ2-3; perhaps TRBD1 as D (6 bases). The clonotype comes from a man aged 50 to 59 with active or convalescent COVID-19. The CDR3 spells CSVERGGDTDTQYF. In DNA form, the CDR3 reads TGCAGCGTTGAACGAGGGGGAGACACAGATACGCAGTATTTT.